Below, 7 T cell receptor beta chains from the same sample are listed, as sequenced in a study of T cells in Graves' hyperthyroidism and ophthalmopathy. There were TCR beta CDR3 regions amplified from RNA transcripts. During a first-round RT-PCR of the TCR CDR3, the HTBI primer set was used. TCRdb used MiXCR to reprocess the multiplex PCR reads, holding one entry per CDR3 protein. The data contain 350,000 or so distinct CDR3 sequences, approximately 18% of them seen just once; the ten biggest clones take up roughly a third. Sequencing was carried out using blood. The receptors here all came from a woman aged 30 to 39 with Graves' hyperthyroidism that later progressed to Graves' ophthalmopathy.

This clonotype was detected a few times. V is TRBV4-2 and J is TRBJ2-3; 9 positions match TRBD2. After removal of 0 bases from V and 7 bases from J, the junction contained 14 bases not matched to a gene. CDR3 size: 18 residues. Germline CDR1 LGHNA, CDR2 YNFKEQ. CDR3 DNA sequence: TGTGCCAGCAGCCAAGAATACGGTAGCGGGAGTATTTGGAATACGCAGTATTTT. This codes for CASSQEYGSGSIWNTQYF.

The gene calls are TRBV6-2 or TRBV6-3 and TRBJ1-1, with TRBD1 matching 9 bases. The trim removed 6 bases at V and 1 base at J, leaving 6 bases unmatched. From germline, CDR1 is MNHEY and CDR2 SVGEGT. The CDR3 loop spans 15 amino acids. The CDR3 coding sequence is TGTGCCAGCAGCGCTACAGGGGGCCGGAACACTGAAGCTTTCTTT. It is translated as CASSATGGRNTEAFF.

Ten or more counts support this clonotype. This chain links TRBV20-1 with TRBJ2-1, with D perhaps given as TRBD1 or TRBD2 (5 bases each). V shed 0 bases and J shed 2 bases, with 11 bases lying between them. Germline V gives CDR1 DFQATT, CDR2 SNEGSKA (reference sequence). The CDR3 is made up of 15 amino acids. This CDR3 reads CSARDPRDPYNEQFF. For the CDR3, the DNA is TGCAGTGCTAGAGATCCCCGGGACCCCTACAATGAGCAGTTCTTC.

The J gene is TRBJ1-1, the V gene TRBV25-1; D may be TRBD1 (6 bases). Trimming took off 3 bases at V and 6 bases at J, with 11 bases between the two ends. The CDR3 sequence is 13 residues long. Germline values: CDR1 MGHDK, CDR2 SYGVNS. This chain's CDR3 is CASSDLGGAEAFF. The CDR3 DNA reads TGTGCCAGCAGTGACCTAGGGGGAGCTGAAGCTTTCTTT.

Many counts were recorded for this clonotype. The rearrangement joins TRBV12-3 or TRBV12-4 to TRBJ1-1; possible D gene TRBD1, 6 bases. V lost 3 bases, J lost 1 base, and 12 bases lay in between. The CDR3 is made up of 15 amino acids. CDR3 bases: TGTGCCAGCAGTTTCGGGGGGCGGGGGAACACTGAAGCTTTCTTT. Protein sequence: CASSFGGRGNTEAFF.

This clonotype has more than one count but fewer than ten. The chain couples TRBV6-1 to TRBJ2-7, with unresolved D. V dropped 2 bases and J dropped 4 bases, with 9 bases sitting between them. The germline gives CDR1 MNHNS, CDR2 SASEGT. The CDR3 length is 13 residues. CDR3 protein: CASSESFSYEQYF. For the CDR3, the DNA is TGTGCCAGCAGTGAATCCTTCAGTTACGAGCAGTACTTC.

About this clonotype: At one end, the junction sequence differs from germline, possibly due to a read error. This chain links TRBV4-1 with TRBJ1-6, with D perhaps matching TRBD1 (5 bases). Germline-derived CDR1 and CDR2 are MGHRA and YSYEKL. The CDR3 is 13 residues long. The CDR3 loop reads CASSLPGNSPLHF. CDR3 sequence (DNA): TGTGCCAGCAGCTTGCCAGGGAATTCACCCCTCCACTTT.